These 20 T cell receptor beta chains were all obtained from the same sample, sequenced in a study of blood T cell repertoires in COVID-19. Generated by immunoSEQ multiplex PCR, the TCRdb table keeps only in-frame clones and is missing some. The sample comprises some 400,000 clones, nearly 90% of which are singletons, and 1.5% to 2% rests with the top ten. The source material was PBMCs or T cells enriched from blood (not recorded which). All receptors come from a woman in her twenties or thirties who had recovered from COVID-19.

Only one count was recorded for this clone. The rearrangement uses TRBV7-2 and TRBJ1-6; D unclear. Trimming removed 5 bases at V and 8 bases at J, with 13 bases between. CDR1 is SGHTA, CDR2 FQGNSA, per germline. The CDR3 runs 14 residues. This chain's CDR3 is CASSPPVKHSPLHF. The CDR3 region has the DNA TGTGCCAGCAGCCCCCCCGTGAAGCATTCACCCCTCCACTTT.

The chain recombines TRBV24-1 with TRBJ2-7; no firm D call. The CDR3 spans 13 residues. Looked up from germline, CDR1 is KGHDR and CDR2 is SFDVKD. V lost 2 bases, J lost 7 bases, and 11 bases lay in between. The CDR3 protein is CATSDSSPREQYF. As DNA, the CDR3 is TGTGCCACCAGTGATTCCAGCCCTAGGGAGCAGTACTTC.

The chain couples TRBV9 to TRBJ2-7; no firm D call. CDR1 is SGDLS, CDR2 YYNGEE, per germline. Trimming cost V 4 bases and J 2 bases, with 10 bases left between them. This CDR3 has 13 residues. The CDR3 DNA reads TGTGCCAGCAGCCCTACAGAGACCTACGAGCAGTACTTC. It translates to CASSPTETYEQYF.

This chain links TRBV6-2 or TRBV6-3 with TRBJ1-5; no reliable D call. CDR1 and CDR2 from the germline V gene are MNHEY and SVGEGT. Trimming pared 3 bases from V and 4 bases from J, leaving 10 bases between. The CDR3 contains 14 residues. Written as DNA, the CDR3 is TGTGCCAGCAGTTATTTTGCGGAAAATCAGCCCCAGCATTTT. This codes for CASSYFAENQPQHF.

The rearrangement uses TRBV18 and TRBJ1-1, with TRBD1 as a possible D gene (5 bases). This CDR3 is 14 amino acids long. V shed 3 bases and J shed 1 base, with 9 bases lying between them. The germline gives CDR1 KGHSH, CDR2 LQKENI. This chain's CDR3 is CASSPKTANTEAFF. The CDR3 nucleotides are TGTGCCAGCTCACCTAAGACAGCGAACACTGAAGCTTTCTTT.

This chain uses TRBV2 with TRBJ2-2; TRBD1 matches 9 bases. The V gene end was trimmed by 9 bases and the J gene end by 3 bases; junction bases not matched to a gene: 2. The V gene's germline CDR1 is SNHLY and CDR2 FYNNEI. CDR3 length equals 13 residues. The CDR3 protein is CASGTGYTGELFF. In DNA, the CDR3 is TGTGCCAGTGGGACAGGGTACACCGGGGAGCTGTTTTTT.

This CDR3 reads CASSLEQGASEAFF. The CDR3 DNA is TGCGCCAGCAGCTTGGAACAGGGGGCTTCTGAAGCTTTCTTT. The V call is TRBV5-1, the J call TRBJ1-1, with TRBD1 matching 9 bases. The CDR3 length is 14 residues. V was pared by 0 bases and J by 6 bases, with 3 bases of the junction left unmatched. The germline gives CDR1 SGHRS, CDR2 YFSETQ.

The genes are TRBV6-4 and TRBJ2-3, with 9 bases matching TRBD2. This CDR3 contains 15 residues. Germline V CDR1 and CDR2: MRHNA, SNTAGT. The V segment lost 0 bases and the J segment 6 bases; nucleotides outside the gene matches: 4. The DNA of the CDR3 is TGTGCCAGCAGTGACTCAGGCGGGGGGGCTGATACGCAGTATTTT. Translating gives CASSDSGGGADTQYF.

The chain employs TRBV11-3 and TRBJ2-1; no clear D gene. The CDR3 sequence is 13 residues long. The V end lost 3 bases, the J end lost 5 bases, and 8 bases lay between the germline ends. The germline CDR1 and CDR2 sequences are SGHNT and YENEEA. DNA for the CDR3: TGTGCCAGCAGCTTCAAACCAGACAATGAGCAGTTCTTC. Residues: CASSFKPDNEQFF.

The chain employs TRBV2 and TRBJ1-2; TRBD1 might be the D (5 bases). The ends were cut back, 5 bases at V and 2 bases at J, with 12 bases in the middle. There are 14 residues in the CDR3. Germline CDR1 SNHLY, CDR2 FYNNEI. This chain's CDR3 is CASSIPRANYGYTF. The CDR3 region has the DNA TGTGCCAGCAGTATTCCCAGGGCGAACTATGGCTACACCTTC.

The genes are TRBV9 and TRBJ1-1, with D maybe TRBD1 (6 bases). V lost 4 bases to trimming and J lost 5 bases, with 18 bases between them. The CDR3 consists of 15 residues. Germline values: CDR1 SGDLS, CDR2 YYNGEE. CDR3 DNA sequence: TGTGCCAGCAGCCCTAGTGGGGGGGCCGAAACTGAAGCTTTCTTT. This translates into CASSPSGGAETEAFF.

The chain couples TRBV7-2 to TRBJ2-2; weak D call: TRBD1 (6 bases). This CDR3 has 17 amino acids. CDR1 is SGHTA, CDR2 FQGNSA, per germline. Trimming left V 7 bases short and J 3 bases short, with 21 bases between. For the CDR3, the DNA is TGTGCCAGCACAACAGGGCATCAGTACGGGGACACCGGGGAGCTGTTTTTT. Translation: CASTTGHQYGDTGELFF.

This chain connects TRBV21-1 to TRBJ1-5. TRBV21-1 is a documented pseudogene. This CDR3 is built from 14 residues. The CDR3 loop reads CARRSRGRNQPQHF. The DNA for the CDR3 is TGTGCCAGGAGGAGCCGGGGAAGAAATCAGCCCCAGCATTTT.

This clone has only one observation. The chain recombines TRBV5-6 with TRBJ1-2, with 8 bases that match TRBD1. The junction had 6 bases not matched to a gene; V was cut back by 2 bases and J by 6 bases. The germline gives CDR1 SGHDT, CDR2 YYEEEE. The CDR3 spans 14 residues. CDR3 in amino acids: CASSFDRGRDGYTF. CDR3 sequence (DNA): TGTGCCAGCAGCTTTGACAGGGGAAGGGATGGCTACACCTTC. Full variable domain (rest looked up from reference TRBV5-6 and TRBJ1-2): DAGVTQSPTHLIKTRGQQVTLRCSPKSGHDTVSWYQQALGQGPQFIFQYYEEEERQRGNFPDRFSGHQFPNYSSELNVNALLLGDSALYLCASSFDRGRDGYTFGSGTRLTVV.

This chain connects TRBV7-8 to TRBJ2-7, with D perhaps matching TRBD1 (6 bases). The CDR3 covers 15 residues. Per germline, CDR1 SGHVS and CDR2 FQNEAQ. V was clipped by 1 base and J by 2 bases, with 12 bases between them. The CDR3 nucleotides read TGTGCCAGCAGCTTAGATTTGAGGGGGACCTACGAGCAGTACTTC. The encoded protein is CASSLDLRGTYEQYF. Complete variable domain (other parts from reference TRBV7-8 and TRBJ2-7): GAGVSQSPRYKVAKRGQDVALRCDPISGHVSLFWYQQALGQGPEFLTYFQNEAQLDKSGLPSDRFFAERPEGSVSTLKIQRTQQEDSAVYLCASSLDLRGTYEQYFGPGTRLTVT.

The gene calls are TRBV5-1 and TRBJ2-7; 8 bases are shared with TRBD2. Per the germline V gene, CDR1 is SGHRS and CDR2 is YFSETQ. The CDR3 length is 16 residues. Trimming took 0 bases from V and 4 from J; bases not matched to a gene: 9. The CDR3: CASSLEQVSGGYEQYF. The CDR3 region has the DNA TGCGCCAGCAGCTTGGAGCAGGTTTCGGGAGGGTACGAGCAGTACTTC. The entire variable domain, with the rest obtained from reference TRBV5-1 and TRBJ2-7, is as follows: KAGVTQTPRYLIKTRGQQVTLSCSPISGHRSVSWYQQTPGQGLQFLFEYFSETQRNKGNFPGRFSGRQFSNSRSEMNVSTLELGDSALYLCASSLEQVSGGYEQYFGPGTRLTVT.

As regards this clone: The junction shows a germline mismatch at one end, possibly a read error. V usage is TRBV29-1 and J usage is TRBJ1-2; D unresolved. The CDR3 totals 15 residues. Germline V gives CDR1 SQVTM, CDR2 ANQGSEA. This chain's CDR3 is CSVEGRHDPEYQSLF. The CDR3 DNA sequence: TGCAGCGTTGAGGGCAGGCATGACCCCGAATACCAGTCGCTCTTC.

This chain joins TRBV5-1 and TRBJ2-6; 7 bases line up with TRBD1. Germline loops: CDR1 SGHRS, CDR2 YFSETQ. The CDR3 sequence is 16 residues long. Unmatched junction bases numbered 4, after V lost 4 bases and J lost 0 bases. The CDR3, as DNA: TGCGCCAGCAGCCCAAGGGACAGCTCTGGGGCCAACGTCCTGACTTTC. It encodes CASSPRDSSGANVLTF.

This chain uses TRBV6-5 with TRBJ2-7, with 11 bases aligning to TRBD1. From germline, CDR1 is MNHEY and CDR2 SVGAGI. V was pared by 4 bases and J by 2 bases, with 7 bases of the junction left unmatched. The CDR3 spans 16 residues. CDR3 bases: TGTGCCAGCAGTTCCGGGGTGGGACAGGGGGCCTACGAGCAGTACTTC. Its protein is CASSSGVGQGAYEQYF.

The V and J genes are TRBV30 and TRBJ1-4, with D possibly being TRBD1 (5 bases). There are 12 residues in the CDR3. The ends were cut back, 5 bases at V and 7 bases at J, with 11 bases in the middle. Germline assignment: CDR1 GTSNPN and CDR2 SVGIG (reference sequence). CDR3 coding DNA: TGTGCCTGGCGATCGGGGGGTGAAAAACTGTTTTTT. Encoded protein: CAWRSGGEKLFF.